This T cell receptor (beta chain) was profiled in a study of blood T cells in healthy people across ages. Trimming left V 11 bases short and J 5 bases short, with 15 bases between. This CDR3 has 12 amino acids. CDR1 is MNHEY and CDR2 is SVGEGT in the germline V gene. This clonotype was observed a handful of times. A second PCR, run for roughly 7 to 11 cycles, used a sample-barcoded 5' primer plus a J-beta primer mix. MiXCR, applied by TCRdb to the 5' RACE reads, yields one record per CDR3 protein. The sample includes 1,500,000 or so distinct CDR3 sequences, approximately 42% of them seen just once. The TCR originated in a woman between 18 and 29 years old in good health. The rearrangement joins TRBV6-2 or TRBV6-3 to TRBJ1-1, with D possibly TRBD1 on 5 matching bases. Source material: blood. The CDR3 sequence: CAGGERGTEAFF. CDR3 coding DNA: TGTGCCGGAGGGGAAAGAGGAACTGAAGCTTTCTTT.